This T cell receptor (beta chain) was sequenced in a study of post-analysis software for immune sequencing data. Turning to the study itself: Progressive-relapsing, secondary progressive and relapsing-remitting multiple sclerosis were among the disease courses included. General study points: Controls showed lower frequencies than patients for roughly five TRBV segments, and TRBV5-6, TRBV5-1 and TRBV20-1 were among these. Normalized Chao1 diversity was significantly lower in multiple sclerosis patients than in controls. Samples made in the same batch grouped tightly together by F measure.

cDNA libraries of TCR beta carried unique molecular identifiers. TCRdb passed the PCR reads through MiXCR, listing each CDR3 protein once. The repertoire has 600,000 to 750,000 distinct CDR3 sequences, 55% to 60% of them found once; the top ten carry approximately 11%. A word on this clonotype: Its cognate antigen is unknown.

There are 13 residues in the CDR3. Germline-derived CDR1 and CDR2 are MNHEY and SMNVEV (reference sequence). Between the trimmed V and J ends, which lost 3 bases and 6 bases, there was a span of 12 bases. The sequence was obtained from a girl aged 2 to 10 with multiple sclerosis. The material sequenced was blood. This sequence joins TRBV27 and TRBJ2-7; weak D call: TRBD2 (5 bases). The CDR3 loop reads CASSFRGNSEQYF. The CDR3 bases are TGTGCCAGCAGTTTCCGGGGAAACAGCGAGCAGTACTTC.